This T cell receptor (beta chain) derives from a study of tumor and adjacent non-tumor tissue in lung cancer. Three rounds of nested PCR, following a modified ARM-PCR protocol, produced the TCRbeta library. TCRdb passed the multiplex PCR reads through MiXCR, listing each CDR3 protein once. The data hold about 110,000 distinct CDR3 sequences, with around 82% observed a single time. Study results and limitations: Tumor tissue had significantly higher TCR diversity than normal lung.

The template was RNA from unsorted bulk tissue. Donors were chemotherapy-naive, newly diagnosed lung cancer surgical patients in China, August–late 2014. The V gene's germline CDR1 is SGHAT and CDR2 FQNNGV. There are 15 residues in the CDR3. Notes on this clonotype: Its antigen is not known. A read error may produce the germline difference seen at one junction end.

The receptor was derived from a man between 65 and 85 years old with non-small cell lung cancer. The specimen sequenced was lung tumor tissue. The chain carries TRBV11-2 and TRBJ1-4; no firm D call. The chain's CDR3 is CAISRSVTSNEKLLF. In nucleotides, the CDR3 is TGTGCCATCAGCAGAAGTGTGACAAGTAATGAAAAACTGCTTTTT.